A selection of T cell receptor beta chains follows, all from one sample in a study of T cell repertoires in cytomegalovirus infection. These receptors' antigens are unknown. TCRdb analysed the reads with MiXCR anew, one entry per CDR3 protein. Here the sample spans some 940,000 distinct CDR3 sequences, around 32% being singletons. Material: cultured CD8+ T cells from PBMCs, obtained from culture after CMV antigen stimulation. Receptors originate from a human donor in good health (CMV status not recorded). Some clones in this sample may be carry-over from other donors' samples. The CDR3 runs from the conserved cysteine through the conserved F or W. The D gene is left open where the match is weak. Size tells how often a clone was seen (once, few, many) or the class of an expanded clone, and some rows leave it out.

d_gene: TRBD1
len: 16
v_gene: TRBV14
j_gene: TRBJ1-5
abundance: many
CDR3aa: CASSQGYRGNGQPQHF
CDR3nt: TGTGCCAGCAGCCAAGGGTACAGGGGAAACGGACAGCCCCAGCATTTT

d_gene: .
len: 15
v_gene: TRBV7-2
j_gene: TRBJ1-1
abundance: many
CDR3aa: CASSLATGPNTEAFF
CDR3nt: TGTGCCAGCAGTTTAGCGACGGGACCTAACACTGAAGCTTTCTTT

d_gene: TRBD1
len: 15
v_gene: TRBV19
j_gene: TRBJ2-7
abundance: .
CDR3aa: CASRISGQGTNEQYF
CDR3nt: TGTGCCAGTAGAATCAGCGGACAGGGAACGAACGAGCAGTACTTC

d_gene: .
len: 16
v_gene: TRBV4-3
j_gene: TRBJ2-5
abundance: few
CDR3aa: CASSQDRGPTGETQYF
CDR3nt: TGCGCCAGCAGCCAAGACCGGGGCCCTACCGGAGAGACCCAGTACTTC

d_gene: .
len: 18
v_gene: TRBV6-6
j_gene: TRBJ2-5
abundance: .
CDR3aa: CASSYNRRTSPYQETQYF
CDR3nt: TGTGCCAGCAGTTATAATCGACGGACATCGCCGTACCAAGAGACCCAGTACTTC

d_gene: TRBD2
len: 14
v_gene: TRBV25-1
j_gene: TRBJ2-1
abundance: few
CDR3aa: CASSESGGRNEQFF
CDR3nt: TGTGCCAGCAGTGAATCGGGGGGTCGGAATGAGCAGTTCTTC

d_gene: TRBD1
len: 15
v_gene: TRBV5-6
j_gene: TRBJ2-1
abundance: .
CDR3aa: CASSPRDRGTDEQFF
CDR3nt: TGTGCCAGCAGCCCCCGGGACAGGGGTACCGATGAGCAGTTCTTC

d_gene: .
len: 14
v_gene: TRBV19
j_gene: TRBJ1-1
abundance: .
CDR3aa: CASSPLNMNTEAFF
CDR3nt: TGTGCCAGTAGTCCCTTGAACATGAACACTGAAGCTTTCTTT

d_gene: .
len: 13
v_gene: TRBV27
j_gene: TRBJ1-2
abundance: many
CDR3aa: CASRGGSDYGYTF
CDR3nt: TGTGCCAGCAGAGGAGGGTCGGACTATGGCTACACCTTC

d_gene: .
len: 15
v_gene: TRBV5-3
j_gene: TRBJ2-1
abundance: .
CDR3aa: CASSTQRSSYNEQFF
CDR3nt: TGTGCCAGCAGCACCCAGCGGAGCTCCTACAATGAGCAGTTCTTC

d_gene: .
len: 16
v_gene: TRBV9
j_gene: TRBJ2-3
abundance: .
CDR3aa: CASSVQRAGITDTQYF
CDR3nt: TGTGCCAGCAGCGTCCAGAGGGCGGGTATAACAGATACGCAGTATTTT

d_gene: TRBD1
len: 14
v_gene: TRBV6-1
j_gene: TRBJ2-7
abundance: .
CDR3aa: CASSYLLQGYEQYF
CDR3nt: TGTGCCAGCAGCTACCTATTACAGGGGTACGAGCAGTACTTC

d_gene: .
len: 12
v_gene: TRBV6-6
j_gene: TRBJ1-2
abundance: .
CDR3aa: CASRARDGGYTF
CDR3nt: TGTGCCAGCAGGGCCAGGGACGGTGGCTACACCTTC

d_gene: .
len: 15
v_gene: TRBV13
j_gene: TRBJ2-1
abundance: .
CDR3aa: CASSVAVETYNEQFF
CDR3nt: TGTGCCAGCAGCGTAGCCGTAGAAACCTACAATGAGCAGTTCTTC

d_gene: .
len: 15
v_gene: TRBV29-1
j_gene: TRBJ2-1
abundance: .
CDR3aa: CSVDGLGRGTDEQFF
CDR3nt: TGCAGCGTTGACGGCCTGGGGCGGGGAACGGATGAGCAGTTCTTC

d_gene: .
len: 14
v_gene: TRBV7-7
j_gene: TRBJ1-4
abundance: .
CDR3aa: CASSLVHGDEKLFF
CDR3nt: TGTGCTAGCAGCTTAGTTCACGGAGATGAAAAACTGTTTTTT

d_gene: .
len: 14
v_gene: TRBV6-1
j_gene: TRBJ1-5
abundance: few
CDR3aa: CASSEQVRNQPQHF
CDR3nt: TGTGCCAGCAGTGAACAGGTTCGGAATCAGCCCCAGCATTTT

d_gene: .
len: 16
v_gene: TRBV4-1
j_gene: TRBJ2-7
abundance: .
CDR3aa: CASSQDSRLGIDEQYF
CDR3nt: TGCGCCAGCAGCCAAGATTCTAGATTAGGAATCGACGAGCAGTACTTC

d_gene: .
len: 14
v_gene: TRBV4-1
j_gene: TRBJ1-5
abundance: once
CDR3aa: CASSQLGAHQPQQF
CDR3nt: TGCGCCAGCAGCCAACTAGGTGCCCATCAGCCCCAGCAGTTT

d_gene: .
len: 18
v_gene: TRBV27
j_gene: TRBJ2-3
abundance: few
CDR3aa: CASSLFTPVGKRSDTQYF
CDR3nt: TGTGCCAGCAGTTTATTTACCCCGGTAGGGAAGCGATCTGATACGCAGTATTTT

d_gene: .
len: 16
v_gene: TRBV2
j_gene: TRBJ1-5
abundance: few
CDR3aa: CASSNEGGLGNQPQHF
CDR3nt: TGTGCCAGCAGCAATGAGGGGGGGCTGGGGAATCAGCCCCAGCATTTT

d_gene: TRBD2
len: 21
v_gene: TRBV12-5
j_gene: TRBJ2-5
abundance: .
CDR3aa: CASGLGGSSLAGGLYQETQYF
CDR3nt: TGTGCTAGTGGTTTGGGCGGATCCAGTCTAGCGGGGGGCCTGTACCAAGAGACCCAGTACTTC

d_gene: .
len: 15
v_gene: TRBV7-2
j_gene: TRBJ2-5
abundance: many
CDR3aa: CASSLGFRGQETQYF
CDR3nt: TGTGCCAGCAGCTTAGGTTTCAGGGGACAAGAGACCCAGTACTTC

d_gene: .
len: 15
v_gene: TRBV2
j_gene: TRBJ2-3
abundance: few
CDR3aa: CASSEVAAGWDTQYF
CDR3nt: TGTGCCAGCAGTGAAGTGGCGGCAGGTTGGGATACGCAGTATTTT

d_gene: TRBD1
len: 15
v_gene: TRBV4-1
j_gene: TRBJ2-1
abundance: .
CDR3aa: CASSQDQGAYNEQFF
CDR3nt: TGCGCCAGCAGCCAAGATCAGGGGGCTTACAATGAGCAGTTCTTC

d_gene: .
len: 15
v_gene: TRBV12-5
j_gene: TRBJ1-5
abundance: .
CDR3aa: CASGAWTALNQPQHF
CDR3nt: TGTGCTAGTGGTGCCTGGACAGCTCTCAATCAGCCCCAGCATTTT

d_gene: TRBD2
len: 12
v_gene: TRBV11-2
j_gene: TRBJ2-3
abundance: few
CDR3aa: CATQRGADTQYF
CDR3nt: TGTGCCACTCAGCGGGGGGCAGATACGCAGTATTTT

d_gene: TRBD2
len: 17
v_gene: TRBV9
j_gene: TRBJ2-2
abundance: few
CDR3aa: CASSVGLAGGNTGELFF
CDR3nt: TGTGCCAGCAGCGTAGGGCTAGCGGGGGGGAACACCGGGGAGCTGTTTTTT

d_gene: .
len: 13
v_gene: TRBV10-1
j_gene: TRBJ1-5
abundance: few
CDR3aa: CASQGEVHQPQHF
CDR3nt: TGCGCCAGCCAAGGGGAGGTCCATCAGCCCCAGCATTTT

d_gene: .
len: 15
v_gene: TRBV7-8
j_gene: TRBJ1-3
abundance: few
CDR3aa: CASSFRPSSGNTIYF
CDR3nt: TGTGCCAGCAGCTTCCGACCCAGCTCTGGAAACACCATATATTTT

d_gene: TRBD2
len: 15
v_gene: TRBV7-8
j_gene: TRBJ2-1
abundance: .
CDR3aa: CASSTTSGGAIEQFF
CDR3nt: TGTGCCAGCAGCACCACTAGCGGGGGGGCGATTGAGCAGTTCTTC

d_gene: TRBD1
len: 15
v_gene: TRBV27
j_gene: TRBJ1-2
abundance: few
CDR3aa: CASSLRGQGSYGYTF
CDR3nt: TGTGCCAGCAGTTTGCGGGGACAGGGGAGCTATGGCTACACCTTC

d_gene: TRBD2
len: 16
v_gene: TRBV9
j_gene: TRBJ2-1
abundance: few
CDR3aa: CASSVGVAGDYNEQFF
CDR3nt: TGTGCCAGCAGCGTAGGAGTAGCGGGGGATTACAATGAGCAGTTCTTC

d_gene: .
len: 17
v_gene: TRBV25-1
j_gene: TRBJ2-6
abundance: .
CDR3aa: CASSERQGIAGANVLTF
CDR3nt: TGTGCCAGCAGTGAACGTCAGGGGATAGCTGGGGCCAACGTCCTGACTTTC

d_gene: TRBD2
len: 17
v_gene: TRBV9
j_gene: TRBJ2-1
abundance: .
CDR3aa: CASSGKLAGLDYNEQFF
CDR3nt: TGTGCCAGCAGCGGAAAGCTAGCGGGGCTCGATTACAATGAGCAGTTCTTC

d_gene: TRBD2
len: 16
v_gene: TRBV9
j_gene: TRBJ2-1
abundance: few
CDR3aa: CASSARLAGGRYEQFF
CDR3nt: TGTGCCAGCAGCGCCCGACTAGCGGGGGGGCGGTATGAGCAGTTCTTC

d_gene: TRBD2
len: 16
v_gene: TRBV6-1
j_gene: TRBJ2-1
abundance: .
CDR3aa: CASSSPPAGAHNEQFF
CDR3nt: TGTGCCAGCAGCTCTCCCCCAGCGGGGGCCCACAATGAGCAGTTCTTC

d_gene: .
len: 13
v_gene: TRBV12-3/TRBV12-4
j_gene: TRBJ2-2
abundance: few
CDR3aa: CASNLISTGELFF
CDR3nt: TGTGCCAGCAACCTGATTTCAACCGGGGAGCTGTTTTTT

d_gene: .
len: 13
v_gene: TRBV20-1
j_gene: TRBJ2-7
abundance: few
CDR3aa: CSARGRTRYEQYF
CDR3nt: TGCAGTGCTAGAGGTCGGACCCGCTACGAGCAGTACTTC

d_gene: .
len: 15
v_gene: TRBV27
j_gene: TRBJ1-2
abundance: .
CDR3aa: CASSLYTGTNYGYTF
CDR3nt: TGTGCCAGCAGTTTATATACAGGGACTAACTATGGCTACACCTTC

d_gene: TRBD1
len: 13
v_gene: TRBV19
j_gene: TRBJ2-7
abundance: few
CDR3aa: CASSTYRGREQYF
CDR3nt: TGTGCCAGTAGTACCTACAGGGGGAGGGAGCAGTACTTC

d_gene: .
len: 19
v_gene: TRBV19
j_gene: TRBJ2-3
abundance: .
CDR3aa: CASSIARRRAVSSTDTQYF
CDR3nt: TGTGCCAGTAGTATAGCCAGGAGGAGGGCTGTCTCCAGCACAGATACGCAGTATTTT

d_gene: TRBD2
len: 18
v_gene: TRBV4-1
j_gene: TRBJ2-3
abundance: few
CDR3aa: CASSHRLRLAGGSDTQYF
CDR3nt: TGCGCCAGCAGCCATCGCCTGAGACTAGCGGGGGGGTCAGATACGCAGTATTTT

d_gene: .
len: 14
v_gene: TRBV28
j_gene: TRBJ1-1
abundance: few
CDR3aa: CASSYGQLNTEAFF
CDR3nt: TGTGCCAGCAGTTATGGACAGTTGAACACTGAAGCTTTCTTT

d_gene: TRBD1
len: 15
v_gene: TRBV7-9
j_gene: TRBJ2-5
abundance: many
CDR3aa: CASSLKTGILETQYF
CDR3nt: TGTGCCAGCAGCTTAAAGACAGGGATTTTGGAGACCCAGTACTTC

d_gene: .
len: 15
v_gene: TRBV24-1
j_gene: TRBJ2-1
abundance: few
CDR3aa: CATSDPGTAYNEQFF
CDR3nt: TGTGCCACCAGTGACCCTGGGACGGCCTACAATGAGCAGTTCTTC

d_gene: .
len: 13
v_gene: TRBV6-1
j_gene: TRBJ1-1
abundance: many
CDR3aa: CASSEGLNTEAFF
CDR3nt: TGTGCCAGCAGTGAAGGCCTGAACACTGAAGCTTTCTTT

d_gene: TRBD1
len: 20
v_gene: TRBV6-5
j_gene: TRBJ2-1
abundance: .
CDR3aa: CASSSSHADREISSYNEQFF
CDR3nt: TGTGCCAGCAGTTCATCCCACGCGGACAGGGAAATAAGCTCCTACAATGAGCAGTTCTTC

d_gene: TRBD1
len: 12
v_gene: TRBV20-1
j_gene: TRBJ1-2
abundance: .
CDR3aa: CSALDRMDGYTF
CDR3nt: TGCAGTGCCCTGGACAGGATGGATGGCTACACCTTC

d_gene: TRBD1
len: 13
v_gene: TRBV6-2/TRBV6-3
j_gene: TRBJ1-1
abundance: many
CDR3aa: CASSYTGGTEAFF
CDR3nt: TGTGCCAGCAGTTATACAGGGGGGACTGAAGCTTTCTTT

d_gene: TRBD1
len: 19
v_gene: TRBV7-6
j_gene: TRBJ2-2
abundance: many
CDR3aa: CASSLPRQGVPSNTGELFF
CDR3nt: TGTGCCAGCAGCTTACCTAGACAGGGGGTCCCCTCGAACACCGGGGAGCTGTTTTTT

d_gene: .
len: 15
v_gene: TRBV27
j_gene: TRBJ2-1
abundance: .
CDR3aa: CASSLRQDAYNEQFF
CDR3nt: TGTGCCAGCAGTTTGAGGCAGGACGCCTACAATGAGCAGTTCTTC

d_gene: .
len: 16
v_gene: TRBV7-6
j_gene: TRBJ2-2
abundance: .
CDR3aa: CASSPTLLTNTGELFF
CDR3nt: TGTGCCAGCAGCCCTACTTTACTCACGAACACCGGGGAGCTGTTTTTT

d_gene: .
len: 15
v_gene: TRBV27
j_gene: TRBJ2-7
abundance: .
CDR3aa: CASSFGRGYSYEQYF
CDR3nt: TGTGCCAGCAGTTTCGGCAGGGGTTATTCCTACGAGCAGTACTTC

d_gene: .
len: 16
v_gene: TRBV19
j_gene: TRBJ1-2
abundance: few
CDR3aa: CASNHRDAQLYYGYTF
CDR3nt: TGTGCCAGCAACCACCGGGACGCCCAGTTGTACTATGGCTACACCTTC

d_gene: TRBD2
len: 18
v_gene: TRBV28
j_gene: TRBJ2-5
abundance: .
CDR3aa: CASSFKQGLAGGQETQYF
CDR3nt: TGTGCCAGCAGTTTTAAGCAGGGACTAGCGGGGGGGCAAGAGACCCAGTACTTC